This TCR beta chain was documented in a study of blood T cell repertoires in COVID-19. For the study at large: The origin of the acute and convalescent COVID-19 samples was the United States, Italy and Spain. PBMCs, B-cell-depleted T cells, or T cells were the source of the cDNA or gDNA that made up the material.

This clone was observed once. Using immunoSEQ multiplex PCR, the repertoire was profiled, and TCRdb retains in-frame clones only, with some absent. The sample records some 290,000 clones, under 90% being singletons. CDR3 length equals 13 residues. Germline V CDR1 and CDR2: SNHLY, FYNNEI. V was pared by 7 bases and J by 4 bases, with 13 bases between. Specimen: PBMCs or T cells enriched from blood (not recorded which). This TCR was sampled from a woman in her 30s who had recovered from COVID-19. The rearrangement links TRBV2 to TRBJ1-2; D is unclear. CDR3 bases: TGTGCCAGCAAAATTGACAAAGGCTATGGCTACACCTTC. It translates to CASKIDKGYGYTF. Full variable domain (rest looked up from reference TRBV2 and TRBJ1-2): EPEVTQTPSHQVTQMGQEVILRCVPISNHLYFYWYRQILGQKVEFLVSFYNNEISEKSEIFDDQFSVERPDGSNFTLKIRSTKLEDSAMYFCASKIDKGYGYTFGSGTRLTVV.